This entry lists 2 T cell receptor beta chains sequenced from one sample in a study of T cell responses to AZD1222 COVID-19 vaccine. The data were produced by immunoSEQ multiplex PCR, yet TCRdb's version contains in-frame clones alone and is incomplete. The sample lists 150,000 to 170,000 clones, under 95% occurring once. Sequenced here: peripheral blood, sampled on day 0 of AZD1222 vaccination. The receptors originated from an adult in good health.

Notes on this clone: An end of the junction does not agree with germline; a read error may underlie this. Within the sample, other DNA sequences also encode this same CDR3. This chain links TRBV2 with TRBJ1-2; D gene ambiguous. Per germline, CDR1 SNHLY and CDR2 FYNNEI. This CDR3 region has 11 residues. The CDR3 here is CASSEGRGYTF. The CDR3 DNA follows: TGTGCCAGCAGCGAAGGGAGAGGCTACACCTTC.

CDR3 residues: CASSLAAGGVPTNEKLFF. Written as DNA, the CDR3 is TGCGCCAGCAGCTTGGCCGCTGGGGGGGTCCCAACTAATGAAAAACTGTTTTTT. This chain links TRBV5-1 with TRBJ1-4; weak D call: TRBD1 (5 bases). Germline CDR1 is SGHRS and CDR2 is YFSETQ. CDR3 size: 18 residues. V was shortened by 0 bases and J by 0 bases, with 15 bases between the two germline ends.